This T cell receptor beta chain stems from a study of pediatric ulcerative colitis. Germline V CDR1 and CDR2: SNHLY, FYNNEI. There are 15 residues in the CDR3. Trimming took 6 bases from V and 4 from J; bases not matched to a gene: 6. Blood was drawn at the time of colonoscopy. TCRdb keeps only in-frame clones here, not all; method: immunoSEQ multiplex PCR. The table has tens of thousands of clones, around 80% seen once. This clone turned up a few times. The chain combines TRBV2 with TRBJ1-5, with TRBD1 matching over 10 bases. Sequencing was done on a sample of blood. This sequence originates from a boy aged 5-17 years with moderate ulcerative colitis. This chain's CDR3 is CASRGDRGSNQPQHF. CDR3 DNA: TGTGCCAGCAGGGGGGACAGGGGATCAAATCAGCCCCAGCATTTT.